The present entry profiles one T cell receptor (beta chain) with its context. Its antigen remains unknown. This entry comes from a study of T cell responses to AZD1222 COVID-19 vaccine. Method: immunoSEQ multiplex PCR; TCRdb's copy keeps in-frame clones and lacks some. The sample carries 100,000 to 150,000 clones, 86% recorded once. The V segment lost 1 base and the J segment 2 bases; nucleotides outside the gene matches: 5. The CDR3 loop spans 17 amino acids. The germline V gene encodes CDR1 LGHNA and CDR2 YNFKEQ. Whole-study findings and limits: Nearly half of unique spike-specific TCRs reportedly avoided B.1.351 and B.1.1.7 mutated regions. Females outnumbered males among donors, who were mostly white British; clonal diversity was possibly underestimated.

The source is an adult in good health. This chain joins TRBV4-2 and TRBJ2-2, with 9 bases lining up with TRBD1. The source material was peripheral blood, sampled on day 0 of AZD1222 vaccination. The CDR3 DNA is TGTGCCAGCAGCCAAGGGAGGACAGGGGAAAACACCGGGGAGCTGTTTTTT. It translates to CASSQGRTGENTGELFF.